Following are 10 T cell receptor beta chains from one sample sequenced in a study of tumor-infiltrating lymphocytes in primary liver carcinoma. TCR beta cDNA came from approximately 0.55 ug total RNA, primed with a constant-region primer. Modified slightly, ARM-PCR produced TCR beta libraries over three nested multiplex PCR rounds. TRBV1-TRBV30 forward primers paired with a C-beta reverse primer were used in the first two PCR rounds, which ran about 11 cycles each. Each CDR3 protein gets one entry after TCRdb re-called the multiplex PCR reads with MiXCR. The sample includes approximately 330,000 distinct CDR3 sequences, about 65% of them seen just once. Both blood RNA, taken from unsorted whole blood, and germline DNA were extracted. The sample consisted of peripheral blood. The receptors shown here come from a man aged 40-50 years with primary liver carcinoma and hepatitis B virus infection.

This clonotype was counted a few times. At one end the junction does not follow the germline gene, possibly because of a read error. The chain recombines TRBV11-2 with TRBJ2-3; 10 bases are a match to TRBD2. CDR1 SGHAT and CDR2 FQNNGV come from the germline V gene. The CDR3 is 17 amino acids. The CDR3 region has the DNA TGTGCCAGCAGCAGATACCGGACTAGCGGTAGCACAGATACGCGGTATTTT. This translates into CASSRYRTSGSTDTRYF.

V gene TRBV11-2 combines with J gene TRBJ2-4; the D is unclear. The CDR3 loop spans 18 amino acids. Germline CDR1 is SGHAT and CDR2 is FQNNGV. V was clipped by 2 bases and J by 1 base, with 18 bases between them. CDR3 bases: TGTGCCAGCAGCTTATTCTTTGCCGGGTCAGCGGCCAAAAACATTCAGTACTTC. Amino acids: CASSLFFAGSAAKNIQYF.

This clonotype showed up just once. Sequence at one end of the junction differs from germline and may be a read error. The J gene is TRBJ2-2, the V gene TRBV6-1, with D unresolved. Per the germline V gene, CDR1 is MNHNS and CDR2 is SASEGT. The CDR3 spans 16 residues. The CDR3 reads CASSALSLANTWELFF. The CDR3 DNA sequence: TGTGCCAGCAGTGCTCTAAGCCTCGCGAACACCTGGGAGCTGTTTTTT.

The rearrangement joins TRBV12-3 or TRBV12-4 to TRBJ1-1, with 7 positions matching TRBD1. V gave up 5 bases and J gave up 1 base; unmatched junction bases: 7. This CDR3 spans 15 amino acids. The CDR3 region is CASSKTGLANTEAFF. CDR3 in DNA: TGTGCCAGCAGTAAGACAGGGCTGGCGAACACTGAAGCTTTCTTT.

This clonotype has a count of ten or more. The chain combines TRBV6-5 with TRBJ2-1; 10 bases line up with TRBD2. The germline gives CDR1 MNHEY, CDR2 SVGAGI. The CDR3 extends over 17 amino acids. Germline trimming cut 5 bases from V and 0 bases from J; bases unmatched to any gene: 7. The CDR3 bases are TGTGCCAGCAGTGGACTAGCGGAGTCTAGCTCCTACAATGAGCAGTTCTTC. Translation: CASSGLAESSSYNEQFF.

This clonotype has only one observation. Its ends do not fully match the called genes, so a read error is possible. The chain has TRBV11-3 and TRBJ2-2; possibly TRBD2 for D (6 bases). Germline V gene sequence: CDR1 SGHNT, CDR2 YENEEA. The length of the CDR3 is 13 residues. For the CDR3, the DNA is TGTACCAGCAGCTCGGAGTACACCCGGGAGATGTTTTTT. Translated, it gives CTSSSEYTREMFF.

The gene calls are TRBV5-1 and TRBJ1-6; D is unclear. This CDR3 is 16 amino acids long. Germline-derived CDR1 and CDR2 are SGHRS and YFSETQ. The germline V and J ends were trimmed by 0 bases and 9 bases, with 16 bases remaining between them. CDR3 bases: TGCGCCAGCAGCTTGGAGGGCCGGATCTCCAGTTCACCCCTCCACTTT. Translating gives CASSLEGRISSSPLHF.

As to this clonotype: This may come from a read error, since a much larger clone is one base off. This rearrangement joins TRBV6-5 to TRBJ1-5, with TRBD1 identical over 8 bases. The DNA end favors TRBJ2-3, so the J call may be wrong. CDR1 is MNHEY, CDR2 SVGAGI, per germline. The CDR3 loop spans 16 amino acids. The CDR3 sequence is CASSERTGLSNQPQYF. The DNA for the CDR3 is TGTGCCAGCAGTGAGAGGACAGGGCTTAGCAATCAGCCCCAGTATTTT.

The CDR3 DNA sequence: TGTGCCAGCAGTTCCCCCGGAGGGAATTCACCCCTCCACTTT. This sequence encodes CASSSPGGNSPLHF. The J gene is TRBJ1-6, the V gene TRBV28; D not resolved. V was trimmed by 4 bases and J by 7 bases, leaving 11 bases between them. The germline gives CDR1 MDHEN, CDR2 SYDVKM. The CDR3 has 14 residues.

Regarding this clonotype: This could be a read error, since a much larger clone is one nucleotide away. The chain carries TRBV10-1 and TRBJ2-2; possibly TRBD2 for D (5 bases). The V end lost 2 bases, the J end lost 4 bases, and 11 bases lay between the germline ends. CDR3 length: 15 amino acids. Germline V gene lookup returns CDR1 WNHNN and CDR2 SYGVQD (reference sequence). CDR3 protein: CASSEHAGRTGELFF. The DNA for the CDR3 is TGCGCCAGCAGTGAGCATGCGGGCCGCACCGGGGAGCTGTTTTTT.